This T cell receptor (beta chain) is drawn from a study of cytomegalovirus exposure and HLA in healthy donors. Despite likely unrecorded immune exposures, the donors were nominally healthy at the time of sampling. The PCR was carried out with 60 Vbeta primers and 13 Jbeta primers. TCRdb's copy holds only in-frame clones and misses some; the assay was immunoSEQ multiplex PCR. This table holds about 61,000 clones, around 92% found once. The CDR3 has 14 amino acids. Germline CDR1 reads MDHEN; CDR2 reads SYDVKM. The rearrangement uses TRBV28 and TRBJ2-5, with 7 bases lining up with TRBD1. Matching the DNA end better, TRBJ2-7 makes the J call doubtful. This receptor was obtained from a man between 25 and 39 years old in good health and CMV-seropositive. Sequenced sample: PBMCs. The CDR3 protein is CASRPGTESYEQYF. Here the CDR3 DNA reads TGTGCCAGCAGACCTGGGACAGAGTCCTACGAGCAGTACTTC.